A single TCR beta chain is shown here with its context. What it recognizes is unknown. One entry per CDR3 protein, called by TCRdb with MiXCR from the reads. Here the sample spans around 750,000 distinct CDR3 sequences, approximately 29% being singletons. This sample stems from a study of T cell repertoires in cytomegalovirus infection. Looking at the study overall: From public TCR beta signatures came an indication of both CMV infection and matching HLA type.

The CDR3 has 12 amino acids. The germline V and J ends were trimmed by 4 bases and 8 bases, with 8 bases remaining between them. Germline CDR1 KGHDR, CDR2 SFDVKD. Sequenced here: cultured CD8+ T cells from PBMCs, sampled from culture after CMV antigen stimulation. The chain links TRBV24-1 to TRBJ2-1; D gene unclear. The origin of this receptor is a human donor in good health (CMV status not recorded). Some clones in this sample may be carry-over from other donors' samples. This chain's CDR3 is CATSDEFDEQFF. Written as DNA, the CDR3 is TGTGCCACCAGTGACGAGTTTGATGAGCAGTTCTTC.